A selection of T cell receptor beta chains follows, all from one sample in a study of blood T cell repertoires in COVID-19. Using immunoSEQ multiplex PCR, the repertoire was profiled, and TCRdb retains in-frame clones only, with some absent. In the table there are roughly 300,000 clones, about 85% of which are singletons. The specimen sequenced was PBMCs or T cells enriched from blood (not recorded which). These receptors were collected from a woman between 45 and 60 years old who had recovered from COVID-19. Each CDR3 is given with its conserved first and last residue. Fields, in order: V gene, D gene, clone size, CDR3 length, J gene, CDR3 DNA, CDR3 protein. A D gene is named only where the DNA matches it firmly. The listing skips clone size in some rows; elsewhere it reads once, few, many or a size class.

V: TRBV24-1
D: .
size: .
length: 15
J: TRBJ2-3
DNA: TGTGCCACCAGTGATCGCCGGGGTTCTACAGATACGCAGTATTTT
CDR3: CATSDRRGSTDTQYF

V: TRBV28
D: TRBD1
size: .
length: 12
J: TRBJ1-6
DNA: TGTGCCATGGGACAGGGGGCCTCACCCCTCCACTTT
CDR3: CAMGQGASPLHF

V: TRBV28
D: TRBD1
size: .
length: 15
J: TRBJ1-2
DNA: TGTGCCAGCAGTGATCGTGGACAGGGGAACTATGGCTACACCTTC
CDR3: CASSDRGQGNYGYTF

V: TRBV30
D: .
size: .
length: 12
J: TRBJ1-2
DNA: TGTGCCTGGGAAACAGTGAACTATGGCTACACCTTC
CDR3: CAWETVNYGYTF

V: TRBV4-1
D: .
size: few
length: 15
J: TRBJ1-1
DNA: TGCGCCAGCAGCCAAGACGGACAGTCGAACACTGAAGCTTTCTTT
CDR3: CASSQDGQSNTEAFF

V: TRBV18
D: .
size: once
length: 15
J: TRBJ1-1
DNA: TGTGCCAGCTCAGATTTTTTATCGCGGAACACTGAAGCTTTCTTT
CDR3: CASSDFLSRNTEAFF

V: TRBV7-2
D: TRBD2
size: .
length: 17
J: TRBJ2-7
DNA: TGTGCCAGCAGCGTTCGAACTAGCGGGAGTGCGTGGTACGAGCAGTACTTC
CDR3: CASSVRTSGSAWYEQYF

V: TRBV6-2/TRBV6-3
D: .
size: few
length: 15
J: TRBJ1-1
DNA: TGTGCCAGCAGTTACGGGCGGGGGAGGTGGACTGAAGCTTTCTTT
CDR3: CASSYGRGRWTEAFF

V: TRBV18
D: .
size: .
length: 16
J: TRBJ2-2
DNA: TGTGCCAGCTCACCACGGCCAGGCCTGAACACCGGGGAGCTGTTTTTT
CDR3: CASSPRPGLNTGELFF

V: TRBV7-9
D: TRBD1
size: .
length: 15
J: TRBJ2-7
DNA: TGTGCCAGCAGCTTAGTCCCGGACAGGGTCTACGAGCAGTACTTC
CDR3: CASSLVPDRVYEQYF

V: TRBV19
D: .
size: .
length: 13
J: TRBJ2-7
DNA: TGTGCCAGTAGAGACCAGAGGGCCTACGAGCAGTACTTC
CDR3: CASRDQRAYEQYF